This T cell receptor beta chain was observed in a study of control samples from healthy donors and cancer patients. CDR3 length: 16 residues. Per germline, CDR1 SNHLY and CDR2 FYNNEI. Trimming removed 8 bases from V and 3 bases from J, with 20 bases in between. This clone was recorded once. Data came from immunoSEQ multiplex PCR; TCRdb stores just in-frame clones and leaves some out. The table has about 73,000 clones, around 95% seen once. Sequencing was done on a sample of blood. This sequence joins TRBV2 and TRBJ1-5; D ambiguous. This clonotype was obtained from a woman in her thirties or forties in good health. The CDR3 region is CASRRPGVALNQPQHF. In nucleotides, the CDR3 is TGTGCCAGCCGTCGCCCCGGGGTAGCCCTCAATCAGCCCCAGCATTTT.